A single sample gave rise to the 4 T cell receptor beta chains below, sequenced in a study of shared clonotypes between healthy human individuals. The repertoire was sequenced with immunoSEQ multiplex PCR; TCRdb's copy has only in-frame clones and lacks some. The sample yields about 2.1 million clones, about 94% seen once. Terminally differentiated effector memory CD45RA+ cells were left out of the naive CD8 fraction, which was CD45RO-negative and positively selected for CCR7. Source material: naive CD8+ T cells from PBMCs. The receptors derive from a man aged 18 to 35 in good health. Some clones in this sample may be carry-over from other donors' samples.

Points on this clone: Other nucleotide sequences from this sample produce the same CDR3. For the CDR3, the DNA is TGTGCCAGCTCACCTGGACGACACTACGAGCAGTACTTC. It yields the protein CASSPGRHYEQYF. The chain employs TRBV18 and TRBJ2-7, with D hard to call. V dropped 3 bases and J dropped 3 bases, with 9 bases sitting between them. The CDR3 covers 13 residues. The germline V gene encodes CDR1 KGHSH and CDR2 LQKENI.

The rearrangement uses TRBV10-1 and TRBJ1-1; unclear D gene. The V gene's germline CDR1 is WNHNN and CDR2 SYGVQD (reference sequence). V was shortened by 3 bases and J by 1 base, with 12 bases between the two germline ends. The CDR3 is 15 amino acids. The CDR3 loop is CASSDGPFGNTEAFF. CDR3 nucleotide sequence: TGCGCCAGCAGTGACGGTCCTTTCGGGAACACTGAAGCTTTCTTT.

J is TRBJ2-7 and V is TRBV23-1, with 8 bases aligning to TRBD2. TRBV23-1 is treated as an ORF (open reading frame) with a function not yet certain. After removal of 9 bases from V and 1 base from J, the junction contained 8 bases not matched to a gene. The CDR3 spans 14 residues. In DNA, the CDR3 is TGCGCCAGTAAAACGGGACTAGTTTCCTACGAGCAGTACTTC. Protein sequence: CASKTGLVSYEQYF.

This chain joins TRBV2 and TRBJ2-3, with 7 bases matching TRBD1. V dropped 6 bases and J dropped 2; count of bases not matched to a gene: 8. This CDR3 spans 15 amino acids. Per germline, CDR1 SNHLY and CDR2 FYNNEI. The CDR3 is CASRDRDRDTDTQYF. The DNA for the CDR3 is TGTGCCAGCAGGGACCGGGACAGAGACACAGATACGCAGTATTTT.